Each of the 5 T cell receptor beta chains below was sequenced from the same sample in a study of CD8+CD57+ T cells in acquired aplastic anemia. The study profiled TCR beta VDJ and CDR3 using genomic DNA as template. In TCRdb, the reads were re-called with MiXCR into one record per CDR3 protein. The table records about 190,000 distinct CDR3 sequences, 40% to 50% of them present only once. Patients selected for sequencing had displayed CD8+CD57+ cell expansion by flow cytometry. The specimen was sorted CD4+, CD8+, or CD8+CD57+ T cells (not recorded which) from PBMCs. These receptors were obtained from a human donor with aplastic anemia.

For this clonotype: It may be a read error: a sequence one base away is much more abundant. This chain joins TRBV11-1 and TRBJ2-2, with a weak D call TRBD2 (7 bases). The CDR3 length is 16 residues. Germline-derived CDR1 and CDR2 are SGHAT and FQDESV (reference sequence). CDR3 in amino acids: CASIQRRGAGTGGLFF. CDR3 bases: TGTGCCAGCATCCAGCGCCGGGGGGCGGGCACCGGGGGGCTGTTTTTT.

This clonotype was counted many times. The CDR3 is CASSLAMGYEQYF. The CDR3 bases are TGCGCCAGCAGCTTGGCCATGGGCTACGAGCAGTACTTC. This chain uses TRBV5-1 with TRBJ2-7; D is uncertain. V lost 0 bases and J lost 3, with 7 bases in between. In germline, CDR1 is SGHRS, CDR2 YFSETQ. The CDR3 has 13 residues.

CDR3 DNA sequence: TGCAGCGTTTTTTTACTTCGGTGGAATGAGCAGTTCTTC. Amino acid sequence: CSVFLLRWNEQFF. The chain employs TRBV29-1 and TRBJ2-1, with D unresolved. V gave up 5 bases and J gave up 7 bases, with 15 bases separating them. From germline, CDR1 is SQVTM and CDR2 ANQGSEA. CDR3 size: 13 residues.

This clonotype was counted many times. The chain joins TRBV5-1 to TRBJ2-3, with D perhaps given as TRBD1 or TRBD2 (5 bases each). Germline V gene data show CDR1 as SGHRS and CDR2 as YFSETQ. The CDR3 covers 13 residues. Trimming removed 9 bases at V and 4 bases at J, with 15 bases between. For the CDR3, the DNA is TGCGCCACTTTTATGGGGCGGGCAGATACGCAGTATTTT. Its translation: CATFMGRADTQYF.

The chain is built from TRBV10-3 and TRBJ1-2; the D gene is possibly TRBD1 (6 bases). Germline V gives CDR1 ENHRY, CDR2 SYGVKD. This CDR3 region has 11 residues. V lost 5 bases and J lost 6, with 7 bases in between. CDR3 DNA: TGTGCCATCAGTCGGACAGATGGCTACACCTTC. Protein sequence: CAISRTDGYTF.